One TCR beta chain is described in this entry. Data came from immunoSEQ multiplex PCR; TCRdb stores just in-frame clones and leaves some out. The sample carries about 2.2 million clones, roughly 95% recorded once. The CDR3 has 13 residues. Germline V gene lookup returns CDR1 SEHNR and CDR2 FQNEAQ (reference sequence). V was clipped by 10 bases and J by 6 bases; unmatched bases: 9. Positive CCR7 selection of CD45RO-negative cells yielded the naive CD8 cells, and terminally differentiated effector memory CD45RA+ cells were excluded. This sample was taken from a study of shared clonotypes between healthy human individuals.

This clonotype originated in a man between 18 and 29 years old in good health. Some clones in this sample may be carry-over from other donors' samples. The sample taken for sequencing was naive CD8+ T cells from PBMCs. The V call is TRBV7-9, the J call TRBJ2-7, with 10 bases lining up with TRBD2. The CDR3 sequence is CATPGLASSEQYF. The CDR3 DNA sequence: TGTGCCACCCCGGGACTAGCGTCATCCGAGCAGTACTTC.